Presented here are 18 T cell receptor beta chains from one specimen sequenced in a study of cytomegalovirus exposure and HLA in healthy donors. It was with 60 Vbeta and 13 Jbeta primers that the PCR ran. Profiled with immunoSEQ multiplex PCR; TCRdb holds only in-frame clones, not every one. Of some 200,000 clones listed, less than 85% were seen once; the top ten hold about 0.63%. Source material: PBMCs. The receptors derive from a man aged 18 to 29 in good health and CMV-seronegative.

The J gene is TRBJ1-2, the V gene TRBV9; D not resolved. V was shortened by 6 bases and J by 1 base, with 7 bases between the two germline ends. Per germline, CDR1 SGDLS and CDR2 YYNGEE. The CDR3 runs 12 residues. The CDR3 DNA follows: TGTGCCAGCATGCGGCATAACTATGGCTACACCTTC. Residues: CASMRHNYGYTF.

V usage is TRBV6-1 and J usage is TRBJ1-5; perhaps TRBD1 as D (5 bases). Trimming pared 8 bases from V and 2 bases from J, leaving 13 bases between. CDR3 length: 14 residues. Germline V CDR1 and CDR2: MNHNS, SASEGT. CDR3 nucleotide sequence: TGTGCCAGCGGGGAGGTGGGGGGCAATCAGCCCCAGCATTTT. The encoded protein is CASGEVGGNQPQHF.

About this clone: At one of its ends the junction is not consistent with the germline gene, which may arise from a read error. The genes are TRBV9 and TRBJ1-2, with D perhaps matching TRBD1 (6 bases). The length of the CDR3 is 10 residues. The V gene's germline CDR1 is SGDLS and CDR2 YYNGEE. The CDR3 sequence is CASGRAGAHF. CDR3 DNA sequence: TGTGCCAGCGGAAGGGCAGGGGCGCACTTC. Drawing the rest from reference TRBV9 and TRBJ1-2, the complete variable domain is DSGVTQTPKHLITATGQRVTLRCSPRSGDLSVYWYQQSLDQGLQFLIQYYNGEERAKGNILERFSAQQFPDLHSELNLSSLELGDSALYFCASGRAGAHFGSGTRLTVV.

The genes are TRBV27 and TRBJ2-2, with 9 bases aligning to TRBD1. J gave up 1 base and V 8 bases, and 5 bases lay outside the gene matches. The CDR3 runs to 15 residues. Germline V gene sequence: CDR1 MNHEY, CDR2 SMNVEV (reference sequence). The CDR3 bases are TGTGCCAGCGGAACAGGGGGCTGGAACACCGGGGAGCTGTTTTTT. Amino acid sequence: CASGTGGWNTGELFF.

V and J are TRBV28 and TRBJ1-2; 9 nucleotides align to TRBD1. J gave up 2 bases and V 5 bases, and 6 bases lay outside the gene matches. Germline CDR1 is MDHEN and CDR2 is SYDVKM. The CDR3 runs to 15 residues. The CDR3 coding sequence is TGTGCCAGCAGTCCTACAGGGACAGGGAACTATGGCTACACCTTC. Translated, it gives CASSPTGTGNYGYTF.

This rearrangement joins TRBV10-3 to TRBJ2-7; 12 bases align to TRBD2. V trimming: 2 bases; J trimming: 0 bases; junction bases outside the gene matches: 5. Germline CDR1 and CDR2: ENHRY and SYGVKD. CDR3 length: 17 amino acids. The CDR3: CAISEGTSGPSSYEQYF. The CDR3 DNA follows: TGTGCCATCAGTGAGGGGACTAGCGGGCCTAGCTCCTACGAGCAGTACTTC.

This clone has a handful of counts. This sample includes further DNA sequences coding for the same CDR3. V and J are TRBV13 and TRBJ2-3, with 12 bases that match TRBD2. Per the germline V gene, CDR1 is PRHDT and CDR2 is FYEKMQ (reference sequence). The CDR3 has 17 residues. J was trimmed by 0 bases and V by 0 bases; bases with no gene match: 1. CDR3 residues: CASSLGLAGGSTDTQYF. CDR3 in DNA: TGTGCCAGCAGCTTAGGCCTAGCGGGAGGGAGCACAGATACGCAGTATTTT. The full variable domain, completed using reference TRBV13 and TRBJ2-3, is AAGVIQSPRHLIKEKRETATLKCYPIPRHDTVYWYQQGPGQDPQFLISFYEKMQSDKGSIPDRFSAQQFSDYHSELNMSSLELGDSALYFCASSLGLAGGSTDTQYFGPGTRLTVL.

This chain uses TRBV6-5 with TRBJ1-2, with D tentatively TRBD1 (6 bases). Germline loops: CDR1 MNHEY, CDR2 SVGAGI. Trimming took off 7 bases at V and 1 base at J, with 7 bases between the two ends. This CDR3 comprises 12 residues. In DNA form, the CDR3 reads TGTGCCAGCACAGGGGATAACTATGGCTACACCTTC. It is translated as CASTGDNYGYTF.

The rearrangement joins TRBV6-5 to TRBJ2-7; 7 bases align to TRBD2. CDR1 MNHEY and CDR2 SVGAGI come from the germline V gene. V trimming: 0 bases; J trimming: 7 bases; junction bases outside the gene matches: 9. CDR3 size: 15 residues. CDR3 residues: CASSYSGGGPGEQYF. Here the CDR3 DNA reads TGTGCCAGCAGTTACTCGGGGGGAGGGCCGGGTGAGCAGTACTTC.

This chain uses TRBV27 with TRBJ1-5; D ambiguous. The CDR3 is 13 amino acids. Germline assignment: CDR1 MNHEY and CDR2 SMNVEV (reference sequence). Trimming pared 4 bases from V and 5 bases from J, leaving 9 bases between. This CDR3 is CASSSLAHQPQHF. CDR3 coding DNA: TGTGCCAGCAGTTCCCTGGCTCATCAGCCCCAGCATTTT.

The chain combines TRBV5-1 with TRBJ2-7; the D gene is possibly TRBD1 (5 bases). The germline V gene has CDR1 SGHRS and CDR2 YFSETQ. There are 11 residues in the CDR3. Trimming took off 0 bases at V and 7 bases at J, with 5 bases between the two ends. The CDR3 sequence: CASSLGQEQYF. CDR3 nucleotide sequence: TGCGCCAGCAGCTTGGGACAGGAGCAGTACTTC.

This clone has a single count. The V and J genes are TRBV7-8 and TRBJ2-5; 9 positions match TRBD1. The CDR3 has 16 amino acids. Germline CDR1 SGHVS, CDR2 FQNEAQ. The trim removed 1 base at V and 4 bases at J, leaving 7 bases unmatched. CDR3 DNA sequence: TGTGCCAGCAGCTTAGAGGCCCGGACAGGGGTAGAGACCCAGTACTTC. Its translation: CASSLEARTGVETQYF.

This clone is a singleton in its sample. This chain joins TRBV27 and TRBJ1-5, with TRBD1 identical over 10 bases. The CDR3 loop spans 15 amino acids. Germline trimming cut 5 bases from V and 7 bases from J; bases unmatched to any gene: 8. Per germline, CDR1 MNHEY and CDR2 SMNVEV (reference sequence). CDR3 bases: TGTGCCAGCAGTCCCCGGACAGGGGGGTACCAGCCCCAGCATTTT. Encoded protein: CASSPRTGGYQPQHF.

The CDR3 coding sequence is TGTGCCAGCAGCGTGACAGGGGACAGCTATGGCTACACCTTC. Amino acid sequence: CASSVTGDSYGYTF. The J gene is TRBJ1-2, the V gene TRBV5-5; TRBD1 matches at 8 bases. The CDR3 extends over 14 amino acids. Germline loops: CDR1 SGHKS, CDR2 YYEKEE (reference sequence). J was trimmed by 4 bases and V by 4 bases; bases with no gene match: 6.

This clone came up once. CDR3 amino acids: CAWGRGPYEQYF. The CDR3 bases are TGTGCCTGGGGAAGGGGTCCCTACGAGCAGTACTTC. The chain combines TRBV30 with TRBJ2-7, with D perhaps matching TRBD1 (5 bases). The germline V gene encodes CDR1 GTSNPN and CDR2 SVGIG (reference sequence). Trimming pared 5 bases from V and 2 bases from J, leaving 10 bases between. This CDR3 is built from 12 residues.

This rearrangement joins TRBV5-4 to TRBJ2-1, with 15 bases aligning to TRBD2. This CDR3 comprises 16 residues. The V gene's germline CDR1 is SGHNT and CDR2 YYREEE (reference sequence). The junction had 0 bases not matched to a gene; V was cut back by 4 bases and J by 1 base. CDR3 coding DNA: TGTGCCAGCAGCGGACTAGCGGGAGGGTCCTACAATGAGCAGTTCTTC. This gives the protein CASSGLAGGSYNEQFF.

V is TRBV10-3 and J is TRBJ2-3, with 9 bases lining up with TRBD2. V dropped 9 bases and J dropped 1; count of bases not matched to a gene: 14. The CDR3 totals 17 residues. The V gene's germline CDR1 is ENHRY and CDR2 SYGVKD. The DNA for the CDR3 is TGTGCCATGTCACCTTTAGCGGGAGCTGGGGGCACAGATACGCAGTATTTT. It encodes CAMSPLAGAGGTDTQYF.

This clone was seen a handful of times. This sequence joins TRBV6-5 and TRBJ1-6, with D possibly TRBD1 on 6 matching bases. The CDR3 runs 15 residues. The V gene's germline CDR1 is MNHEY and CDR2 SVGAGI. Between the trimmed V and J ends, which lost 7 bases and 10 bases, there was a span of 20 bases. CDR3 loop: CASTRSQGSQSPLHF. The CDR3 bases are TGTGCCAGCACCCGAAGCCAGGGGAGTCAGTCACCCCTCCACTTT.